A selection of T cell receptor beta chains follows, all from one sample in a study of T cells in Graves' hyperthyroidism and ophthalmopathy. TCRdb re-derived calls from the multiplex PCR reads in MiXCR, one entry per CDR3 protein. Counted here are 300,000 to 400,000 distinct CDR3 sequences, 21% occurring once; the ten biggest clones make up around half. The source material was blood. All receptors come from a woman in her forties or fifties with Graves' hyperthyroidism. Each CDR3 is given with its conserved first and last residue. D genes are given only for firm matches. Some rows have no size entry. The others give once, few or many, or a class for an expanded clone.

d_gene: .
abundance: many
v_gene: TRBV20-1
j_gene: TRBJ2-1
CDR3aa: CSARDESLVVIRNEQFF
CDR3nt: TGCAGTGCTAGAGACGAGTCTCTAGTAGTGATTCGGAATGAGCAGTTCTTC

d_gene: .
abundance: many
v_gene: TRBV7-8
j_gene: TRBJ2-7
CDR3aa: CASSSQTGDQYF
CDR3nt: TGTGCCAGCAGCTCCCAAACGGGGGATCAGTACTTC

d_gene: .
abundance: many
v_gene: TRBV5-1
j_gene: TRBJ2-5
CDR3aa: CASSRSWRGPGETQYF
CDR3nt: TGCGCCAGCAGCCGCTCGTGGAGGGGGCCGGGAGAGACCCAGTACTTC

d_gene: TRBD1
abundance: .
v_gene: TRBV19
j_gene: TRBJ2-2
CDR3aa: CTSSMTGANTGELFF
CDR3nt: TGTACCAGTAGTATGACAGGGGCTAACACCGGGGAGCTGTTTTTT

d_gene: TRBD2
abundance: .
v_gene: TRBV7-2
j_gene: TRBJ2-1
CDR3aa: CASSLDGAGGPYNEQFF
CDR3nt: TGTGCCAGCAGCTTAGATGGAGCGGGAGGGCCATACAATGAGCAGTTCTTC

d_gene: TRBD1
abundance: few
v_gene: TRBV7-9
j_gene: TRBJ2-2
CDR3aa: CASRGQGASTGELFF
CDR3nt: TGTGCCAGCAGGGGACAGGGGGCGAGCACCGGGGAGCTGTTTTTT

d_gene: TRBD1
abundance: .
v_gene: TRBV7-9
j_gene: TRBJ1-5
CDR3aa: CASSTPGQGTPRNQPQHF
CDR3nt: TGTGCCAGCAGCACCCCGGGACAGGGGACACCCCGCAATCAGCCCCAGCATTTT

d_gene: .
abundance: many
v_gene: TRBV5-1
j_gene: TRBJ2-1
CDR3aa: CASSLRMTGRSSYNEQFF
CDR3nt: TGCGCCAGCAGCTTGAGGATGACAGGGAGGAGCTCCTACAATGAGCAGTTCTTC

d_gene: .
abundance: many
v_gene: TRBV13
j_gene: TRBJ1-3
CDR3aa: CASSLKQGVAGNTIYF
CDR3nt: TGTGCCAGCAGCTTAAAACAGGGTGTAGCTGGAAACACCATATATTTT

d_gene: .
abundance: many
v_gene: TRBV20-1
j_gene: TRBJ1-2
CDR3aa: CSARDSRRDYGYTF
CDR3nt: TGCAGTGCTAGAGATAGTCGTCGGGACTATGGCTACACCTTC

d_gene: .
abundance: many
v_gene: TRBV28
j_gene: TRBJ2-2
CDR3aa: CASIGGQGINTGELFF
CDR3nt: TGTGCCAGCATTGGGGGGCAGGGGATAAACACCGGGGAGCTGTTTTTT

d_gene: TRBD2
abundance: few
v_gene: TRBV24-1
j_gene: TRBJ2-5
CDR3aa: CATSRASGKETQYF
CDR3nt: TGTGCCACCAGTAGGGCTAGCGGCAAAGAGACCCAGTACTTC

d_gene: .
abundance: .
v_gene: TRBV10-3
j_gene: TRBJ1-2
CDR3aa: CAINPRTGVGGYTF
CDR3nt: TGTGCCATTAATCCCCGGACGGGGGTCGGTGGCTACACCTTC

d_gene: .
abundance: many
v_gene: TRBV7-9
j_gene: TRBJ2-3
CDR3aa: CASSLSSRADTQYF
CDR3nt: TGTGCCAGCAGCTTATCTTCCCGCGCAGATACGCAGTATTTT

d_gene: .
abundance: few
v_gene: TRBV11-2
j_gene: TRBJ1-5
CDR3aa: CASSLEGVGQPQHF
CDR3nt: TGTGCCAGCAGCTTAGAAGGGGTAGGGCAGCCCCAGCATTTT

d_gene: .
abundance: many
v_gene: TRBV5-1
j_gene: TRBJ1-1
CDR3aa: CASSPGENTEAFF
CDR3nt: TGCGCCAGCAGCCCAGGGGAGAACACTGAAGCTTTCTTT

d_gene: TRBD2
abundance: many
v_gene: TRBV6-2/TRBV6-3
j_gene: TRBJ2-1
CDR3aa: CASSYGGGSYNEQFF
CDR3nt: TGTGCCAGCAGTTACGGCGGGGGGTCCTACAATGAGCAGTTCTTC

d_gene: .
abundance: few
v_gene: TRBV11-2
j_gene: TRBJ2-7
CDR3aa: CASRKVRDNSYEQYF
CDR3nt: TGTGCCAGCAGGAAGGTCCGGGACAATTCCTACGAGCAGTACTTC

d_gene: TRBD1
abundance: .
v_gene: TRBV12-3/TRBV12-4
j_gene: TRBJ1-4
CDR3aa: CASSLAGTVGNEKLFF
CDR3nt: TGTGCCAGCAGTTTAGCCGGGACAGTCGGTAATGAAAAACTGTTTTTT

d_gene: .
abundance: few
v_gene: TRBV6-1
j_gene: TRBJ2-1
CDR3aa: CASSDGIGAYNEQFF
CDR3nt: TGTGCCAGCAGTGATGGGATTGGAGCATACAATGAGCAGTTCTTC

d_gene: TRBD1
abundance: few
v_gene: TRBV27
j_gene: TRBJ1-2
CDR3aa: CASSLSMTGGDGYTF
CDR3nt: TGTGCCAGCAGTTTATCGATGACAGGGGGAGATGGCTACACCTTC

d_gene: .
abundance: .
v_gene: TRBV5-8
j_gene: TRBJ1-2
CDR3aa: CASSMGSLTGSYGYTF
CDR3nt: TGTGCCAGCAGTATGGGGTCTTTGACAGGCAGCTATGGCTACACCTTC

d_gene: TRBD2
abundance: few
v_gene: TRBV6-1
j_gene: TRBJ2-2
CDR3aa: CASTYTTSGRALTGELFF
CDR3nt: TGTGCCAGCACCTATACGACTAGCGGGAGGGCCCTCACCGGGGAGCTGTTTTTT

d_gene: .
abundance: .
v_gene: TRBV10-3
j_gene: TRBJ1-1
CDR3aa: CAISDRADTEAFF
CDR3nt: TGTGCCATCAGTGACAGGGCGGACACTGAAGCTTTCTTT

d_gene: TRBD2
abundance: .
v_gene: TRBV12-3/TRBV12-4
j_gene: TRBJ2-1
CDR3aa: CASSLKGALAGHGNEQFF
CDR3nt: TGTGCCAGCAGTTTAAAGGGGGCTCTAGCGGGGCACGGCAATGAGCAGTTCTTC

d_gene: TRBD1
abundance: many
v_gene: TRBV2
j_gene: TRBJ2-7
CDR3aa: CASSVEQGNEQYF
CDR3nt: TGTGCCAGCAGCGTAGAACAGGGGAACGAGCAGTACTTC

d_gene: .
abundance: .
v_gene: TRBV6-1
j_gene: TRBJ1-3
CDR3aa: CASSHGLQVISGNTIYF
CDR3nt: TGTGCCAGCAGCCACGGGCTCCAGGTAATCTCTGGAAACACCATATATTTT

d_gene: .
abundance: many
v_gene: TRBV18
j_gene: TRBJ2-5
CDR3aa: CASSPDQETQYF
CDR3nt: TGTGCCAGCTCACCAGATCAAGAGACCCAGTACTTC

d_gene: .
abundance: .
v_gene: TRBV10-1
j_gene: TRBJ2-2
CDR3aa: CASSESSRSSTGELFF
CDR3nt: TGCGCCAGCAGTGAGTCTTCTAGGTCATCCACCGGGGAGCTGTTTTTT

d_gene: .
abundance: few
v_gene: TRBV28
j_gene: TRBJ2-6
CDR3aa: CASGPASGANVLTF
CDR3nt: TGTGCCAGCGGGCCAGCTTCTGGGGCCAACGTCCTGACTTTC

d_gene: .
abundance: many
v_gene: TRBV28
j_gene: TRBJ1-1
CDR3aa: CASSSFGAKGNTEAFF
CDR3nt: TGTGCCAGCAGCTCATTTGGGGCCAAGGGCAACACTGAAGCTTTCTTT

d_gene: .
abundance: many
v_gene: TRBV20-1
j_gene: TRBJ1-1
CDR3aa: CSARSPGETEAFF
CDR3nt: TGCAGTGCTAGGTCCCCAGGGGAAACTGAAGCTTTCTTT

d_gene: .
abundance: few
v_gene: TRBV20-1
j_gene: TRBJ2-1
CDR3aa: CSATEPSSYNEQFF
CDR3nt: TGCAGTGCAACAGAACCCTCCTCCTACAATGAGCAGTTCTTC

d_gene: TRBD1
abundance: .
v_gene: TRBV2
j_gene: TRBJ2-5
CDR3aa: CAPGTGGQETQYF
CDR3nt: TGTGCCCCCGGGACAGGGGGCCAAGAGACCCAGTACTTC

d_gene: TRBD1
abundance: .
v_gene: TRBV28
j_gene: TRBJ1-1
CDR3aa: CASSESPKQGLNTEAFF
CDR3nt: TGCGCCAGCAGTGAGTCACCTAAACAGGGGTTGAACACTGAAGCTTTCTTT

d_gene: TRBD2
abundance: .
v_gene: TRBV29-1
j_gene: TRBJ2-3
CDR3aa: CSVVLAGGLGTQYF
CDR3nt: TGCAGCGTTGTACTAGCGGGGGGTCTGGGTACGCAGTATTTT

d_gene: TRBD1
abundance: .
v_gene: TRBV20-1
j_gene: TRBJ1-1
CDR3aa: CSARETGGTKAFF
CDR3nt: TGCAGTGCTAGAGAAACAGGGGGAACTAAAGCTTTCTTT

d_gene: TRBD2
abundance: few
v_gene: TRBV20-1
j_gene: TRBJ2-2
CDR3aa: CSARVASGRVNTGELFF
CDR3nt: TGCAGTGCTAGAGTGGCTAGCGGGAGAGTTAACACCGGGGAGCTGTTTTTT

d_gene: TRBD2
abundance: many
v_gene: TRBV20-1
j_gene: TRBJ2-3
CDR3aa: CSARFGTSPSTDTQYF
CDR3nt: TGCAGTGCTAGATTCGGGACTAGCCCTAGCACAGATACGCAGTATTTT

d_gene: .
abundance: many
v_gene: TRBV12-3/TRBV12-4
j_gene: TRBJ1-5
CDR3aa: CASRQYSNQPQHF
CDR3nt: TGTGCCAGCAGGCAATATAGCAATCAGCCCCAGCATTTT

d_gene: TRBD2
abundance: few
v_gene: TRBV30
j_gene: TRBJ2-1
CDR3aa: CAWSNSGRRGEQFF
CDR3nt: TGTGCCTGGAGTAACAGCGGGAGGCGGGGTGAGCAGTTCTTC

d_gene: .
abundance: .
v_gene: TRBV5-1
j_gene: TRBJ1-6
CDR3aa: CASKTESSYNSPIHF
CDR3nt: TGCGCCAGCAAGACGGAGAGCTCCTATAATTCACCCATCCACTTT

d_gene: .
abundance: many
v_gene: TRBV12-3/TRBV12-4
j_gene: TRBJ2-6
CDR3aa: CASSFGMASGANVLTF
CDR3nt: TGTGCCAGCAGTTTTGGGATGGCCTCTGGGGCCAACGTCCTGACTTTC

d_gene: TRBD1
abundance: many
v_gene: TRBV6-2/TRBV6-3
j_gene: TRBJ2-2
CDR3aa: CASSSRQGAGTGELFF
CDR3nt: TGTGCCAGCAGCTCACGACAGGGGGCAGGCACCGGGGAGCTGTTTTTT

d_gene: .
abundance: few
v_gene: TRBV2
j_gene: TRBJ1-2
CDR3aa: CASAGDGYGYTF
CDR3nt: TGTGCGTCGGCGGGGGATGGGTATGGCTACACCTTC

d_gene: TRBD1
abundance: many
v_gene: TRBV28
j_gene: TRBJ1-2
CDR3aa: CASSTGTGSDYGYTF
CDR3nt: TGTGCCAGCAGCACCGGGACAGGTTCGGACTATGGCTACACCTTC

d_gene: .
abundance: .
v_gene: TRBV18
j_gene: TRBJ1-1
CDR3aa: CASRPRTENTEAFF
CDR3nt: TGTGCCAGTCGACCCAGGACAGAGAACACTGAAGCTTTCTTT

d_gene: TRBD2
abundance: .
v_gene: TRBV19
j_gene: TRBJ2-3
CDR3aa: CASSIASGIGDTQYF
CDR3nt: TGTGCCAGTAGTATAGCCAGCGGGATAGGGGATACGCAGTATTTT

d_gene: .
abundance: .
v_gene: TRBV4-1
j_gene: TRBJ1-3
CDR3aa: CASRENRAGNTIYF
CDR3nt: TGCGCCAGCAGGGAAAACAGGGCTGGAAACACCATATATTTT